This T cell receptor beta chain was observed in a study of early T cells in non-severe SARS-CoV-2 infection. TCRdb processed the 5' RACE reads anew with MiXCR; each CDR3 protein has one entry. The table lists around 58,000 distinct CDR3 sequences, less than 9.5% of them singletons. Deletions cut 1 base from V and 6 bases from J, with 21 bases between. The CDR3 loop spans 18 amino acids. Germline lookup yields CDR1 SGHVS and CDR2 FQNEAQ. Sequencing used whole blood, obtained at baseline. The sequence came from an adult who was a healthcare worker with PCR-confirmed SARS-CoV-2 infection or an uninfected control (not recorded which). The V call is TRBV7-8, the J call TRBJ2-2; D possibly corresponds to TRBD2 (6 bases). The CDR3 protein is CASSLVVSGSSMAGELFF. DNA of the CDR3: TGTGCCAGCAGCTTAGTGGTATCCGGGAGCTCGATGGCCGGGGAGCTGTTTTTT.